The present T cell receptor beta chain was sequenced within a study of blood T cells in healthy people across ages. Using a J-beta primer mix together with a sample-barcoded 5' primer, a second PCR was run for about 6 to 12 cycles. All cDNA molecules were each tagged by a template-switch adaptor with 12 random nucleotides. TCRdb reprocessed the 5' RACE reads with MiXCR, giving one entry per CDR3 protein. The profile shows around 780,000 distinct CDR3 sequences, 45% to 70% of them singletons. Germline CDR1 and CDR2: SNHLY and FYNNEI. The length of the CDR3 is 14 residues. Trimming pared 4 bases from V and 0 bases from J, leaving 9 bases between.

This chain uses TRBV2 with TRBJ2-5, with D possibly being TRBD1 (5 bases). The receptor's source is a man in his forties or fifties in good health. The sample comprised blood. The DNA for the CDR3 is TGTGCCAGCAGTGCGACAGAGTACCAAGAGACCCAGTACTTC. Translation gives CASSATEYQETQYF.